This T cell receptor (beta chain) was sequenced during a study of liver allograft versus peripheral blood T cells. Across the whole study: The authors compared T cell receptor repertoires in transplanted livers with those in the peripheral blood of recipients.

This clonotype was detected a few times. Its antigen is not known. Points from the study as a whole: Repertoires of T cell receptors that resided inside liver allografts reportedly differed from those in peripheral blood.

From the reads, TCRdb called clonotypes with MiXCR, one entry per CDR3 protein. In the table there are approximately 2,500 distinct CDR3 sequences, 15% to 20% of which are singletons. The sequence was obtained from a human patient who had a liver transplant. Some T cells may be the graft donor's.

CDR3 sequence reads: CASSGVSGYQPQHF. In nucleotides, the CDR3 is TGTGCCAGCAGTGGAGTATCCGGGTATCAGCCCCAGCATTTT. This sequence joins TRBV6-1 and TRBJ1-5; D not certain. Trimming cost V 4 bases and J 5 bases, with 12 bases left between them. CDR1 and CDR2 (germline): MNHNS, SASEGT. This CDR3 contains 14 residues.